Following are 5 T cell receptor beta chains from one sample sequenced in a study of T-cell memory formation after mild COVID-19. TCRdb independently ran MiXCR on the 5' RACE reads; one entry per CDR3 protein. The data show 450,000 to 650,000 distinct CDR3 sequences, roughly 22% seen once. Source material: PBMCs or a T cell subset sorted from them (not recorded which). Receptor source: an adult woman who had mild COVID-19 (a few samples of this study predate the infection). Cell type and time point are not known.

The genes are TRBV6-1 and TRBJ1-1; possibly TRBD1 for D (5 bases). CDR1 is MNHNS and CDR2 is SASEGT in the germline V gene. The V end lost 11 bases, the J end lost 6 bases, and 13 bases lay between the germline ends. The CDR3 is 11 amino acids. Here the CDR3 reads CAVFMGPEAFF. DNA of the CDR3: TGTGCCGTCTTTATGGGGCCTGAAGCTTTCTTT.

The CDR3 sequence is CASSLVTGFVNEQFF. The CDR3 bases are TGTGCCAGCAGCTTGGTCACGGGATTTGTAAATGAGCAGTTCTTC. V and J are TRBV7-6 and TRBJ2-1; D might be TRBD2 (5 bases). Germline assignment: CDR1 SGHVS and CDR2 FNYEAQ. The CDR3 consists of 15 residues. V was pared by 3 bases and J by 7 bases, with 16 bases between.

The chain carries TRBV20-1 and TRBJ1-1, with 7 bases identical to TRBD1. The germline V gene has CDR1 DFQATT and CDR2 SNEGSKA (reference sequence). V dropped 2 bases and J dropped 1; count of bases not matched to a gene: 7. CDR3 length: 15 amino acids. The CDR3 DNA sequence: TGCAGTGCTAGAAGAGATGGGACAGCGAACACTGAAGCTTTCTTT. Translating gives CSARRDGTANTEAFF.

Turning to this clonotype: One junction end disagrees with the germline gene, perhaps due to a read error. This chain joins TRBV15 and TRBJ1-1; D remains unclear. Germline V gene lookup returns CDR1 LNHNV and CDR2 YYDKDF (reference sequence). The CDR3 consists of 14 residues. The DNA for the CDR3 is TGTGCCACCAGAAGAGATAGATTGAACACTGAAGCTTTCTTT. It encodes CATRRDRLNTEAFF.

This clonotype occurred many times. V usage is TRBV7-3 and J usage is TRBJ2-1, with no clear D. V lost 2 bases, J lost 4 bases, and 6 bases lay in between. Germline V lookup: CDR1 SGHTA, CDR2 FQGTGA. This CDR3 spans 13 amino acids. The CDR3 spells CASSLEDYNEQFF. In DNA, the CDR3 is TGTGCCAGCAGCTTAGAAGATTACAATGAGCAGTTCTTC.